The T cell receptor (beta chain) under discussion was sequenced for a study of blood T cell repertoires in COVID-19. Across the whole study: Sites across the United States, Italy and Spain contributed samples from acute and convalescent COVID-19. The cDNA or gDNA used as material had been derived from T cells, B-cell-depleted T cells, or PBMCs.

The CDR3 runs 12 residues. The germline V and J ends were trimmed by 5 bases and 4 bases, with 8 bases remaining between them. In the original processing: Cell counts per sample came from amplifying reference gene primers. TCRdb's copy holds only in-frame clones and misses some; the assay was immunoSEQ multiplex PCR. That table gives V, J and clone size, and the DNA gave D and trimming. Of about 34,000 clones in the sample, 85% were seen once. The origin of this receptor is a human donor with acute or convalescent COVID-19. The donor label of this sample is uncertain. The chain couples TRBV12-3 or TRBV12-4 to TRBJ1-2; the D gene is possibly TRBD1 (6 bases). Input material: peripheral blood. The chain's CDR3 is CASSGQTYGYTF. CDR3 bases: TGTGCCAGCAGTGGACAGACCTATGGCTACACCTTC.